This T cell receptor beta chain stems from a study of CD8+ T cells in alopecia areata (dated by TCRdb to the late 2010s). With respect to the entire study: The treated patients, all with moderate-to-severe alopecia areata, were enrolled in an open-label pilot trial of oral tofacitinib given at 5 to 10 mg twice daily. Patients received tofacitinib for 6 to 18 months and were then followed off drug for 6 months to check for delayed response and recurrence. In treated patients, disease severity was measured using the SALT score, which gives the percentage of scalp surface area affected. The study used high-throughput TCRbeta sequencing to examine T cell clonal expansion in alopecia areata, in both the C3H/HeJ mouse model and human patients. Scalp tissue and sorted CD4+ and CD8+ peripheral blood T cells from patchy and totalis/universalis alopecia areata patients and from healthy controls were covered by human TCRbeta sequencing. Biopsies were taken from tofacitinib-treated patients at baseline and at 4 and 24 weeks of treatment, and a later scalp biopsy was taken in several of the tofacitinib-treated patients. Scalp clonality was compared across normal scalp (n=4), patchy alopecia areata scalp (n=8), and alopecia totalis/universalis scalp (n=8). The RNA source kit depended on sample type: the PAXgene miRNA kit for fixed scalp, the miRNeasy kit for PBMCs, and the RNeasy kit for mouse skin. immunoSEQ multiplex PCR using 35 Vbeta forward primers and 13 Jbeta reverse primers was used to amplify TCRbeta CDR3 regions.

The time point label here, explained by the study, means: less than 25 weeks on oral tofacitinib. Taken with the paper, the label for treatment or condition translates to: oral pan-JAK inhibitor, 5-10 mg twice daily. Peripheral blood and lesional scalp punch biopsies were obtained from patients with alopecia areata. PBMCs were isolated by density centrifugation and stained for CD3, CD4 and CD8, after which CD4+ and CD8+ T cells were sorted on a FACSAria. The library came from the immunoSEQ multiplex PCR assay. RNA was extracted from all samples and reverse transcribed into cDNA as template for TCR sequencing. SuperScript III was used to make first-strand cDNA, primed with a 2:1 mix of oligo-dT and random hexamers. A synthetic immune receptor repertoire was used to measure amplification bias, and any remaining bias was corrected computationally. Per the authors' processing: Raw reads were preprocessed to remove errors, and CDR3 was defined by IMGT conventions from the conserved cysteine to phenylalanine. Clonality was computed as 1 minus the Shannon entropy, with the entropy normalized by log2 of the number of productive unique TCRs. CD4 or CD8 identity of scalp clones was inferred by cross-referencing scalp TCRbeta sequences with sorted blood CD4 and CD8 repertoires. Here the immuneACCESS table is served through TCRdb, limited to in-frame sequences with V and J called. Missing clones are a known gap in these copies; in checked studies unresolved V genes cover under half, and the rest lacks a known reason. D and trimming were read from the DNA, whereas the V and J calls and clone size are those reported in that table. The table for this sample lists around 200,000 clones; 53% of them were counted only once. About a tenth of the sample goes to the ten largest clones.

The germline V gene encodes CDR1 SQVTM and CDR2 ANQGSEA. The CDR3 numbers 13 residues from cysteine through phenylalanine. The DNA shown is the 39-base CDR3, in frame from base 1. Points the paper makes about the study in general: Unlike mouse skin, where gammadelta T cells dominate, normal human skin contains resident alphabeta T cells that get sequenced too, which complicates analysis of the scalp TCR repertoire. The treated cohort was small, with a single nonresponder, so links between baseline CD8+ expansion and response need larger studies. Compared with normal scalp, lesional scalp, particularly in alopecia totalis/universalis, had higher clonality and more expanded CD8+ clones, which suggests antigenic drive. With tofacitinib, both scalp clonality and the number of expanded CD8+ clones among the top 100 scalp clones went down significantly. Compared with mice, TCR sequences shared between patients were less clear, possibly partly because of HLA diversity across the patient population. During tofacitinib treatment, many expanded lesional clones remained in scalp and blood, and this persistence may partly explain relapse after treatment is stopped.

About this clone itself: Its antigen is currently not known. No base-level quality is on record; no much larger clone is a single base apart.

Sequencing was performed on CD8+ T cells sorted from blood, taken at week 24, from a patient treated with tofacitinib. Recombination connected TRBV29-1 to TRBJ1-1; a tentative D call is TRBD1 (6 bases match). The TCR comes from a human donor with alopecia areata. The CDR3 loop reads CTYSSGGGTEAFF. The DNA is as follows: TGCACCTACTCCTCGGGGGGCGGCACTGAAGCTTTCTTT.